One and the same sample provided the 27 T cell receptor beta chains below, sequenced in a study of low-dose radiotherapy and immunotherapy resistance in tumors. Stated time point: after trial treatment. Treatment described: LDRT plus nivolumab, ipilimumab, low-dose cyclophosphamide and aspirin (RACIN trial). Covering alpha and beta chains, TRAV- and TRBV-specific primers were used for the first-strand cDNA. Both a constant-region primer and a V-primer adapter served to amplify TCRs across roughly 22 PCR cycles. TCRdb reprocessed the reads via MiXCR and lists one record per CDR3 protein. The repertoire consists of nearly 60,000 distinct CDR3 sequences, with approximately 22% occurring once and the leading ten covering less than 7.5%. Sequencing used PBMCs, obtained after low-dose radiotherapy plus immunotherapy. These receptors all come from a male donor with prostate cancer.

This clonotype has a single count. The chain couples TRBV7-8 to TRBJ2-2; TRBD2 aligns across 7 bases. J gave up 5 bases and V 0 bases, and 12 bases lay outside the gene matches. The CDR3 spans 18 residues. CDR1 and CDR2 from the germline V gene are SGHVS and FQNEAQ. The CDR3 region is CASSLALAGVNPTGELFF. The CDR3 nucleotides are TGTGCCAGCAGCTTAGCGCTTGCGGGAGTTAACCCTACCGGGGAGCTGTTTTTT.

This clonotype was detected only a few times. This chain uses TRBV5-5 with TRBJ2-1; 9 nucleotides agree with TRBD2. The germline V gene has CDR1 SGHKS and CDR2 YYEKEE (reference sequence). The CDR3 covers 18 residues. V shed 4 bases and J 8 bases; nucleotides not matched to a gene: 19. The CDR3 loop is CASSPPAGSGGSGYEQFF. CDR3 bases: TGTGCCAGCAGCCCTCCGGCGGGCAGCGGGGGGTCTGGCTATGAGCAGTTCTTC.

Concerning this clonotype: This may come from a read error, since a much larger clone is one base off. The rearrangement joins TRBV2 to TRBJ2-3; D perhaps matches TRBD2 (6 bases). Germline lookup yields CDR1 SNHLY and CDR2 FYNNEI. This CDR3 region has 16 residues. This CDR3 is CTSSARGLAIADTQYF. CDR3 DNA: TGTACCAGCAGTGCGCGAGGTCTAGCGATCGCAGATACGCAGTATTTT.

This clonotype was counted ten times or more. The chain recombines TRBV7-6 with TRBJ2-1, with 13 bases lining up with TRBD2. CDR1 SGHVS and CDR2 FNYEAQ come from the germline V gene. The CDR3 has 17 residues. V trimming: 6 bases; J trimming: 0 bases; junction bases outside the gene matches: 5. CDR3 protein: CASSGLAGAHSYNEQFF. The CDR3 DNA is TGTGCCAGCAGTGGACTAGCGGGGGCCCACTCCTACAATGAGCAGTTCTTC.

In this sample, this clonotype turned up many times. This sequence joins TRBV6-5 and TRBJ2-1, with D possibly being TRBD2 (5 bases). This CDR3 contains 16 residues. Germline assignment: CDR1 MNHEY and CDR2 SVGAGI. The V and J ends lost 0 bases and 0 bases respectively, with 9 bases between them. The CDR3 DNA is TGTGCCAGCAGTTACTCAGGACTGAGCTCCTACAATGAGCAGTTCTTC. Translation gives CASSYSGLSSYNEQFF.

This clonotype was seen repeatedly, ten times or more. Written as DNA, the CDR3 is TGTGCCAGCAGTTTGCGCTTGGAGACCCAGTACTTC. Encoded protein: CASSLRLETQYF. This sequence joins TRBV28 and TRBJ2-5; D is ambiguous. The CDR3 runs to 12 residues. Trimming stripped 3 bases from V and 5 bases from J, with 7 bases between. Germline CDR1 is MDHEN and CDR2 is SYDVKM.

This clonotype showed up many times. V is TRBV5-6 and J is TRBJ1-1, with D perhaps TRBD1 (5 bases). This CDR3 comprises 14 residues. Trimming removed 0 bases at V and 1 base at J, with 7 bases between. CDR1 is SGHDT and CDR2 is YYEEEE in the germline V gene. CDR3 loop: CASSLGGGNTEAFF. The DNA for the CDR3 is TGTGCCAGCAGCTTGGGGGGGGGGAACACTGAAGCTTTCTTT.

This clonotype was picked up many times. The rearrangement links TRBV9 to TRBJ2-7; D is undetermined. Germline lookup yields CDR1 SGDLS and CDR2 YYNGEE. V lost 1 base to trimming and J lost 7 bases, with 9 bases between them. This CDR3 spans 12 amino acids. The chain's CDR3 is CASSVSAGEQYF. The CDR3 nucleotides are TGTGCCAGCAGCGTAAGTGCCGGGGAGCAGTACTTC.

This clonotype was picked up many times. The V gene is TRBV20-1, the J gene TRBJ2-5, with D perhaps TRBD1 (6 bases). V gave up 6 bases and J gave up 1 base, with 18 bases separating them. The CDR3 has 15 amino acids. Germline assignment: CDR1 DFQATT and CDR2 SNEGSKA (reference sequence). The CDR3 loop reads CSAIDPTGSQETQYF. DNA of the CDR3: TGCAGTGCAATAGACCCGACAGGTTCCCAAGAGACCCAGTACTTC.

This clonotype was detected many times. This chain joins TRBV29-1 and TRBJ2-2; D might be TRBD2 (6 bases). CDR1 and CDR2 from the germline V gene are SQVTM and ANQGSEA. The CDR3 sequence is 14 residues long. Between the trimmed V and J ends, which lost 4 bases and 6 bases, there was a span of 15 bases. CDR3: CSVAGGFGSGELFF. The CDR3 DNA reads TGCAGCGTTGCTGGGGGGTTCGGGTCCGGGGAGCTGTTTTTT.

This clonotype was counted ten times or more. The chain uses TRBV11-2 and TRBJ1-1; D not certain. The CDR3 totals 12 residues. The V and J ends lost 6 bases and 0 bases respectively, with 5 bases between them. CDR1 is SGHAT and CDR2 is FQNNGV in the germline V gene. CDR3 coding DNA: TGTGCCAGCAGTACAGTGAACACTGAAGCTTTCTTT. Protein sequence: CASSTVNTEAFF.

This clonotype was counted a few times. This sequence joins TRBV14 and TRBJ2-7; a weak D match, TRBD1 (6 bases). Germline V gene data show CDR1 as SGHDN and CDR2 as FVKESK. The CDR3 covers 16 residues. Trimming took off 4 bases at V and 5 bases at J, with 21 bases between the two ends. The CDR3 loop reads CASSPELVGHFHEQYF. DNA for the CDR3: TGTGCCAGCAGCCCTGAGTTAGTGGGACACTTCCACGAGCAGTACTTC.

This clonotype appeared many times. The chain employs TRBV28 and TRBJ1-1; D ambiguous. Trimming shortened V by 8 bases and J by 1 base, and 20 bases separated the two germline ends. Germline loops: CDR1 MDHEN, CDR2 SYDVKM. The CDR3 consists of 16 residues. CDR3 in amino acids: CASPPTRGRTNTEAFF. CDR3 coding DNA: TGTGCCAGCCCGCCGACTCGAGGCAGAACGAACACTGAAGCTTTCTTT.

Ten or more counts support this clonotype. V is TRBV20-1 and J is TRBJ1-1, with a tentative D call TRBD1 (6 bases). There are 13 residues in the CDR3. Trimming removed 2 bases from V and 5 bases from J, with 12 bases in between. The germline V gene encodes CDR1 DFQATT and CDR2 SNEGSKA (reference sequence). CDR3 nucleotide sequence: TGCAGTGCTAGACAGGGGTGGGAGACTGAAGCTTTCTTT. Translated: CSARQGWETEAFF.

This clonotype showed up many times. V and J are TRBV27 and TRBJ2-2, with D possibly being TRBD2 (6 bases). Germline V lookup: CDR1 MNHEY, CDR2 SMNVEV (reference sequence). The CDR3 runs 15 residues. Trimming pared 2 bases from V and 4 bases from J, leaving 11 bases between. CDR3 DNA: TGTGCCAGCAGTTTAAGAGCGGGTATCACCGGGGAGCTGTTTTTT. Its translation is CASSLRAGITGELFF.

This clonotype appeared many times. The CDR3 protein is CASSQTGDTEAFF. The CDR3 DNA is TGTGCCAGCAGTCAAACAGGAGACACTGAAGCTTTCTTT. The rearrangement links TRBV7-9 to TRBJ1-1; weak D call: TRBD1 (5 bases). CDR1 and CDR2 (germline): SEHNR, FQNEAQ (reference sequence). CDR3 length equals 13 residues. V lost 6 bases and J lost 3, with 11 bases in between.

This clonotype has at least ten counts. The chain uses TRBV5-4 and TRBJ2-3; D is ambiguous. CDR1 and CDR2 from the germline V gene are SGHNT and YYREEE (reference sequence). The CDR3 has 13 amino acids. Trimming shortened V by 2 bases and J by 5 bases, and 9 bases separated the two germline ends. DNA for the CDR3: TGTGCCAGCAGCTTCCGACTGGAAGATACGCAGTATTTT. It codes for CASSFRLEDTQYF.

Remarks on this clonotype: It is likely a read error: a sequence one base away is far more abundant. The chain is built from TRBV6-4 and TRBJ2-5; D unresolved. CDR1 is MRHNA and CDR2 is SNTAGT in the germline V gene. The V and J ends lost 4 bases and 11 bases respectively, with 20 bases between them. There are 14 residues in the CDR3. The CDR3 DNA is TGTGCCAGCAGTGCCCGGGCGGAGTCCGATGAGCAGTACTTC. This gives the protein CASSARAESDEQYF.

This clonotype has more than one count but fewer than ten. The V call is TRBV20-1, the J call TRBJ2-7, with 10 bases matching TRBD2. The CDR3 contains 14 residues. The germline CDR1 and CDR2 sequences are DFQATT and SNEGSKA (reference sequence). Trimming removed 3 bases from V and 5 bases from J; junction bases left unmatched: 7. Here the CDR3 DNA reads TGCAGTGCTAGGCCCCAGCGGGGGGGGAACGAGCAGTACTTC. Translated: CSARPQRGGNEQYF.

This clonotype was detected many times. This chain connects TRBV5-1 to TRBJ2-1; D not certain. The germline V and J ends were trimmed by 5 bases and 5 bases, with 14 bases remaining between them. Germline loops: CDR1 SGHRS, CDR2 YFSETQ. This CDR3 has 14 residues. The CDR3 loop is CASSGPSNNNEQFF. In nucleotides, the CDR3 is TGCGCCAGCAGTGGGCCTTCTAACAACAATGAGCAGTTCTTC.

As for this clonotype: This likely reflects a read error, since a far larger clone is one base away. The chain employs TRBV29-1 and TRBJ2-4; D not certain. Trimming took off 4 bases at V and 13 bases at J, with 14 bases between the two ends. Per germline, CDR1 SQVTM and CDR2 ANQGSEA. This CDR3 comprises 11 residues. Here the CDR3 reads CSVGSVDEQYF. CDR3 in DNA: TGCAGCGTTGGGTCAGTCGATGAGCAGTACTTC.

This clonotype was detected ten times or more. The rearrangement uses TRBV6-2 or TRBV6-3 and TRBJ2-1; TRBD1 is a possible D gene (6 bases). Germline CDR1 and CDR2: MNHEY and SVGEGT. The CDR3 extends over 12 amino acids. Between the trimmed V and J ends, which lost 5 bases and 10 bases, there was a span of 12 bases. CDR3 sequence (DNA): TGTGCCAGCAGTCGTTCGGGACACGAGCAGTTCTTC. Protein sequence: CASSRSGHEQFF.

This clonotype was counted only a few times. The CDR3 DNA follows: TGTGCCAGCAGGCGCCCCGGGACAGCAGCTAACTATGGCTACACCTTC. Protein: CASRRPGTAANYGYTF. The chain employs TRBV6-2 or TRBV6-3 and TRBJ1-2; TRBD1 agrees at 7 bases. J lost 0 bases, V lost 6 bases, and 10 bases had no gene match. Germline CDR1 MNHEY, CDR2 SVGEGT. This CDR3 comprises 16 residues.

This clonotype was observed at least ten times. At one end the junction does not follow the germline gene, possibly because of a read error. The genes are TRBV5-1 and TRBJ2-3; TRBD2 might be the D (5 bases). The germline gives CDR1 SGHRS, CDR2 YFSETQ. The CDR3 contains 15 residues. This chain's CDR3 is CASTLQRTSTDTQYF. Here the CDR3 DNA reads TGCGCCAGCACCTTGCAGCGGACTAGCACAGATACGCAGTATTTT.

Remarks on this clonotype: A far larger clone is only one base removed, so a read error is likely. V gene TRBV7-3 combines with J gene TRBJ2-1; 9 nucleotides agree with TRBD2. The CDR3 has 12 residues. Germline loops: CDR1 SGHTA, CDR2 FQGTGA. The CDR3, as DNA: TGTGCCAGCAGATTAAGCGGGAGGAACCTGTTCTTC. It is translated as CASRLSGRNLFF.

This clonotype occurred many times. The chain couples TRBV20-1 to TRBJ2-7; D is possibly TRBD2 (8 bases). CDR3 length: 14 amino acids. The V and J ends lost 4 bases and 3 bases respectively, with 16 bases between them. Germline CDR1 and CDR2: DFQATT and SNEGSKA (reference sequence). The chain's CDR3 is CSAKLGRGRYEQYF. The CDR3 bases are TGCAGTGCTAAACTCGGGAGGGGGCGCTACGAGCAGTACTTC.

This clonotype occurred many times. The V and J genes are TRBV20-1 and TRBJ2-7; no firm D call. V was cut by 5 bases and J by 3 bases, with 17 bases left in between. This CDR3 has 14 residues. Germline V gives CDR1 DFQATT, CDR2 SNEGSKA (reference sequence). The CDR3 sequence: CSASKGFGDYEQYF. CDR3 DNA: TGCAGTGCTTCCAAGGGTTTTGGAGACTACGAGCAGTACTTC.